These 2 T cell receptor beta chains were sequenced from one sample in a study of blood T cells in healthy people across ages. Alongside a J-beta primer mix, a sample-barcoded 5' primer served in a second PCR lasting roughly 7 to 12 cycles. TCRdb redid the calling of the 5' RACE reads with MiXCR, one entry per CDR3 protein. Of approximately 690,000 distinct CDR3 sequences in the sample, around 41% were seen once. The sequenced sample consisted of blood. These receptors originate from a man older than 75 in good health.

There are a few counts of this clonotype. The chain links TRBV18 to TRBJ1-1; D uncertain. This CDR3 is 14 amino acids long. Germline V CDR1 and CDR2: KGHSH, LQKENI. The V gene lost 4 bases and the J gene lost 1 base, with 10 bases spanning the gap. CDR3 DNA sequence: TGTGCCAGCTCACGAGATTCGACGAACACTGAAGCTTTCTTT. Amino acids: CASSRDSTNTEAFF.

V gene TRBV2 combines with J gene TRBJ2-3, with 10 bases identical to TRBD2. Germline V gene data show CDR1 as SNHLY and CDR2 as FYNNEI. The CDR3 consists of 13 residues. V shed 6 bases, J shed 6 bases, and the junction held 3 bases outside the gene matches. In DNA, the CDR3 is TGTGCCAGCAGCCGGGGACTAGCGGATACGCAGTATTTT. Encoded protein: CASSRGLADTQYF. The full variable domain, completed using reference TRBV2 and TRBJ2-3, is EPEVTQTPSHQVTQMGQEVILRCVPISNHLYFYWYRQILGQKVEFLVSFYNNEISEKSEIFDDQFSVERPDGSNFTLKIRSTKLEDSAMYFCASSRGLADTQYFGPGTRLTVL.